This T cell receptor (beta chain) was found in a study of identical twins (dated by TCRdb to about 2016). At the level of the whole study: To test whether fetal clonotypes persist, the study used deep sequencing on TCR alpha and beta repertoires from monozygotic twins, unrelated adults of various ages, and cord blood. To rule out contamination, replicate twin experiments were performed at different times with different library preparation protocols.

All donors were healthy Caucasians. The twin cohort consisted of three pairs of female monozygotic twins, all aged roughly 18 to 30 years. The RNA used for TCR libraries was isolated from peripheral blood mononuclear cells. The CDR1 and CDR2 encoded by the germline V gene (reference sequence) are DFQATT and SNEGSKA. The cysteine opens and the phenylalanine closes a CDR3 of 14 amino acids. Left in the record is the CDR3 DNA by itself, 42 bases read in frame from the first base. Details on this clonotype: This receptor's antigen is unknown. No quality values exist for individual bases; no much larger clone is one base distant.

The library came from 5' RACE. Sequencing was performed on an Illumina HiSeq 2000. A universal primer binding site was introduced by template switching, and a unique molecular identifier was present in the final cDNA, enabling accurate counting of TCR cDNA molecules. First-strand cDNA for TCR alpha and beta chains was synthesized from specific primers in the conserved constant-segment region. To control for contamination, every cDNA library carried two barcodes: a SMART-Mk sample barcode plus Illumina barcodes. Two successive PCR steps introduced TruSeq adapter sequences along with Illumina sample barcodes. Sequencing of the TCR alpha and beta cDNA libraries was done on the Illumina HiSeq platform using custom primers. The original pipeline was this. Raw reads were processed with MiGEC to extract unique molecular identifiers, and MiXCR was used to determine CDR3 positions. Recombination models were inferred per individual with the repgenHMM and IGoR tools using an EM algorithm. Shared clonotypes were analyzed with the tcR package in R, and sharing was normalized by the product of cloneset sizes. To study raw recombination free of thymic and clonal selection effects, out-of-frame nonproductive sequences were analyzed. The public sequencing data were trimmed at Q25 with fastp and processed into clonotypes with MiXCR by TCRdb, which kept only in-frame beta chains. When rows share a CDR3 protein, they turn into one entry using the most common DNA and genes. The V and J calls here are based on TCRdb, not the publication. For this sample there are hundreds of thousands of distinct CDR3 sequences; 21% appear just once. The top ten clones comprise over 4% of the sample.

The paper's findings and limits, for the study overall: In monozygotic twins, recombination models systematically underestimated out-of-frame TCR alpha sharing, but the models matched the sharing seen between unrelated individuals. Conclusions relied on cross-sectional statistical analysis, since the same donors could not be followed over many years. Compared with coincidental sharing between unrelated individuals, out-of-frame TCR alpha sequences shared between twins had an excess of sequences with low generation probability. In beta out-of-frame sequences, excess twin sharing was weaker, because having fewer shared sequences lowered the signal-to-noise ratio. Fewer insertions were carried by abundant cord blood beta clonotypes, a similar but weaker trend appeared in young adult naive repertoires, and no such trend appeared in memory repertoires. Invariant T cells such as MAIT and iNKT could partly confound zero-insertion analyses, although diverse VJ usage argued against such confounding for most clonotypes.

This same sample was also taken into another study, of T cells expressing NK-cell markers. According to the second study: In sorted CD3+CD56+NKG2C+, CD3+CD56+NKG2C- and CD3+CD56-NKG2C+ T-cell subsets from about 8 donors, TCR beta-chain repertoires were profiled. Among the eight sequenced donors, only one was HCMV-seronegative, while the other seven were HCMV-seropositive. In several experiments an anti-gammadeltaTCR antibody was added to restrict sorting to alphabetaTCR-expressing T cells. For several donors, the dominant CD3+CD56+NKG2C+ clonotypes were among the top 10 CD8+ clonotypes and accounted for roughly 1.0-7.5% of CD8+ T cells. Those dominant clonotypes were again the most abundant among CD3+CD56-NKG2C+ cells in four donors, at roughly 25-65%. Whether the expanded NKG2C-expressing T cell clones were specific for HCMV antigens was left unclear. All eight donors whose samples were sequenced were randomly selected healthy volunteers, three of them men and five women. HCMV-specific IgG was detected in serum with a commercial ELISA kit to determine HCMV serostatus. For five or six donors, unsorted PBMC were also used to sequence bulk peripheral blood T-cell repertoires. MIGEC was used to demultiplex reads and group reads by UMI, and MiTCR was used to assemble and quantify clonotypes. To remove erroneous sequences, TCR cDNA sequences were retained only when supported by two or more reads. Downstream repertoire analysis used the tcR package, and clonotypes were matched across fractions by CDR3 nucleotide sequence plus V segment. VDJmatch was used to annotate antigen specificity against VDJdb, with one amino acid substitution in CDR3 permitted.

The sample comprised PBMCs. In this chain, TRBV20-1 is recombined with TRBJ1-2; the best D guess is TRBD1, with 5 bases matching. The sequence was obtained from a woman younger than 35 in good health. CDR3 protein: CSSYPGRGNYGYTF. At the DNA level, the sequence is TGCAGCAGTTACCCGGGACGGGGGAACTATGGCTACACCTTC.